This T cell receptor (beta chain) originates from a study of blood T cell repertoires in COVID-19. As for the study in general: The United States, Italy and Spain provided the acute and convalescent COVID-19 samples.

The repertoire was sequenced with immunoSEQ multiplex PCR; TCRdb's copy has only in-frame clones and lacks some. The sample has 250,000 to 300,000 clones; more than 65% are singletons. The sequence was collected from a woman aged 18 to 35 with acute or convalescent COVID-19. Sequenced material: peripheral blood.

CDR3 nucleotide sequence: TGTGCCAGCAACTCCGGTCCTCAAGAGACCCAGTACTTC. It yields the protein CASNSGPQETQYF. This chain joins TRBV5-6 and TRBJ2-5, with D unclear. The germline V gene has CDR1 SGHDT and CDR2 YYEEEE. CDR3 length: 13 residues. The V end lost 6 bases, the J end lost 2 bases, and 11 bases lay between the germline ends. The variable domain in full, with the rest retrieved from reference TRBV5-6 and TRBJ2-5, is DAGVTQSPTHLIKTRGQQVTLRCSPKSGHDTVSWYQQALGQGPQFIFQYYEEEERQRGNFPDRFSGHQFPNYSSELNVNALLLGDSALYLCASNSGPQETQYFGPGTRLLVL.